This TCR beta chain is drawn from a study of T cell repertoires in cytomegalovirus infection. Looking at the study overall: CMV infection together with matching HLA type was indicated by public TCR beta signatures.

The ends were cut back, 3 bases at V and 15 bases at J, with 45 bases in the middle. Germline V gives CDR1 SEHNR, CDR2 FQNEAQ (reference sequence). This CDR3 has 22 residues. Each CDR3 protein gets one entry after TCRdb re-called the reads with MiXCR. The table includes hundreds of thousands of distinct CDR3 sequences, about 42% detected once. This clonotype was picked up a small number of times. The antigen is undetermined. This specimen consisted of cultured PBMCs, obtained from culture after CMV antigen stimulation. This chain joins TRBV7-9 and TRBJ2-1, with D perhaps TRBD1 (8 bases). The sequence derives from a human donor in good health (CMV status not recorded). Some clones in this sample may be carry-over from other donors' samples. CDR3 region: CASSLYGSWQGAIPGLSPSRFF. In DNA, the CDR3 is TGTGCCAGCAGCTTGTATGGTTCGTGGCAGGGGGCGATCCCGGGACTATCACCCAGCAGGTTCTTC. Combining the CDR3 with reference TRBV7-9 and TRBJ2-1 gives the whole variable domain DTGVSQNPRHKITKRGQNVTFRCDPISEHNRLYWYRQTLGQGPEFLTYFQNEAQLEKSRLLSDRFSAERPKGSFSTLEIQRTEQGDSAMYLCASSLYGSWQGAIPGLSPSRFFGPGTRLTVL.